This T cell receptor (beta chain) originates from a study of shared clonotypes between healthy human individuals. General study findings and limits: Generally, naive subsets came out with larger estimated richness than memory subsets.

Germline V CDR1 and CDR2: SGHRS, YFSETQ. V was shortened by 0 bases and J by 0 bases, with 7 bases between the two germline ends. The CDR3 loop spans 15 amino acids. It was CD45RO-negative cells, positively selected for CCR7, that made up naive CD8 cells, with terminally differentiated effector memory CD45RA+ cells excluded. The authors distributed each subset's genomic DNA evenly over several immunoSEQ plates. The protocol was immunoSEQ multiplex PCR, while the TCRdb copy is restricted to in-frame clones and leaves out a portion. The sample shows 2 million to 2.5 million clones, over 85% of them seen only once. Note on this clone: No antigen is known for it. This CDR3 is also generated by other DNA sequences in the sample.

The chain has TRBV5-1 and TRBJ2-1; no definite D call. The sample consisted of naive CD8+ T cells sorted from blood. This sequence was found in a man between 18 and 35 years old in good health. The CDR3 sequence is CASSLGPSSYNEQFF. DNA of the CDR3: TGCGCCAGCAGCTTGGGACCAAGCTCCTACAATGAGCAGTTCTTC.